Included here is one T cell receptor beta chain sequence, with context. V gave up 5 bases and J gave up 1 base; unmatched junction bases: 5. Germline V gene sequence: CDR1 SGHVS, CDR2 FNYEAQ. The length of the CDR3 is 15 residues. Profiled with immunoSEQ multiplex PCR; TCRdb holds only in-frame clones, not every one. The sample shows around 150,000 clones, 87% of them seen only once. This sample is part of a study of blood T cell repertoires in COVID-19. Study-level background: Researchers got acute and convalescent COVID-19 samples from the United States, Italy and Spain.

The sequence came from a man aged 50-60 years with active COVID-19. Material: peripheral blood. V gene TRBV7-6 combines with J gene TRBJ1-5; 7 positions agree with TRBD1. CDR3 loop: CASSPETGSNQPQHF. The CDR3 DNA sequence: TGTGCCAGCAGCCCCGAGACAGGGAGCAATCAGCCCCAGCATTTT.